This note documents a single T cell receptor (beta chain) sequence. Its antigen is unidentified. Every donor, a Caucasian adult, lived in Nashville, Tennessee. Each subset's genomic DNA was shared equally among a number of immunoSEQ plates. Sequencing was performed with immunoSEQ multiplex PCR; in TCRdb, only in-frame clones are kept and a portion is missing. The sample lists 2 million to 2.5 million clones, around 95% occurring once. Trimming shortened V by 6 bases and J by 2 bases, and 13 bases separated the two germline ends. The CDR3 extends over 14 amino acids. The germline gives CDR1 LGHNT, CDR2 FRNRAP. This sample is drawn from a study of shared clonotypes between healthy human individuals. Whole-study findings and limits: The study found approximately 5% of naive CD4 clonotypes shared across a few donors. Researchers found naive subsets generally carried larger estimated richness than memory subsets.

Sequences were obtained from naive CD4+ T cells sorted from blood. The subset here: CD45RA+ positively selected. The genes are TRBV12-5 and TRBJ2-5, with a possible D match to TRBD2 (6 bases). This TCR was recovered from a man younger than 30 in good health. The CDR3 spells CASGGLPHQETQYF. In nucleotides, the CDR3 is TGTGCTAGTGGGGGACTCCCGCATCAAGAGACCCAGTACTTC.